The text below deals with one T cell receptor (beta chain). The germline V gene encodes CDR1 SGHDN and CDR2 FVKESK. The CDR3 loop spans 15 amino acids. Trimming left V 0 bases short and J 10 bases short, with 15 bases between. TCR beta chains were sequenced at survey level with immunoSEQ. The assay was immunoSEQ multiplex PCR, and TCRdb's table has in-frame clones only and misses some. The sample includes some 48,000 clones, over 90% of them seen just once. The chain uses TRBV14 and TRBJ1-4; D gene unclear. This TCR came from a man aged 35 to 55 with rheumatoid arthritis. The source material was PBMCs. The CDR3, as DNA: TGTGCCAGCAGCCAAGATCGTACGGGTATAAGAAAACTGTTTTTT. Translating gives CASSQDRTGIRKLFF.